This T cell receptor beta chain was retrieved from a study of PD-1 and CTLA-4 blockade in melanoma. Libraries were prepared by immunoSEQ multiplex PCR; TCRdb keeps only in-frame clonotypes and omits some of them. The sample yields 25,000 to 40,000 clones, around 89% seen once. Germline CDR1 and CDR2: MNHNS and SASEGT. Between the trimmed V and J ends, which lost 1 base and 4 bases, there was a span of 10 bases. CDR3 length equals 14 residues. V and J are TRBV6-1 and TRBJ1-2, with unresolved D. This clonotype was obtained from a human donor with melanoma. The source was CD8+ T cells from peripheral blood, collected from a patient given anti-PD-1 treatment. The CDR3 here is CASSEDAGTYGYTF. The CDR3 region has the DNA TGTGCCAGCAGTGAAGATGCAGGTACCTATGGCTACACCTTC.